This T cell receptor (beta chain) was sequenced in a study of post-analysis software for immune sequencing data. At the level of the study: The study covered relapsing-remitting, secondary progressive and progressive-relapsing courses of multiple sclerosis. Points from the study as a whole: With TRBV5-6, TRBV5-1 and TRBV20-1 included, about 5 TRBV segments were more frequent in patients than in controls. Versus controls, multiple sclerosis patients showed significantly lower diversity (normalized Chao1).

The germline CDR1 and CDR2 sequences are SGHAT and FQNNGV. Trimming shortened V by 5 bases and J by 0 bases, and 9 bases separated the two germline ends. The CDR3 totals 14 residues. About this clonotype itself: Its antigen remains unidentified.

Researchers reported that TCR beta cDNA libraries carried unique molecular identifiers. With about 1 to 11 million T cells as the source, some 500,000 cDNA molecules resulted. TCRdb reanalysed the PCR reads using MiXCR and keeps one entry per CDR3 protein. The sample shows 350,000 to 500,000 distinct CDR3 sequences, approximately 42% of them seen only once. This receptor was taken from a girl aged 2 to 10 with multiple sclerosis. The source material was blood. V usage is TRBV11-2 and J usage is TRBJ2-3, with no clear D. Here the CDR3 DNA reads TGTGCCAGCAGCCCCATGACTAGCACAGATACGCAGTATTTT. It yields the protein CASSPMTSTDTQYF.